What follows are 13 T cell receptor beta chains derived from one specimen sequenced in a study of blood T cells in healthy people across ages. Alongside a J-beta primer mix, a sample-barcoded 5' primer served in a second PCR lasting roughly 7 to 12 cycles. TCRdb re-called the 5' RACE reads with MiXCR, one entry per CDR3 protein. The sample contains about 1.4 million distinct CDR3 sequences, approximately 59% of which appear only once. The specimen was blood. The receptors stem from a man aged 18 to 29 in good health.

The V gene is TRBV29-1, the J gene TRBJ2-7, with 7 bases lining up with TRBD2. Germline V CDR1 and CDR2: SQVTM, ANQGSEA. The CDR3 has 13 amino acids. V gave up 3 bases and J gave up 2 bases; unmatched junction bases: 4. CDR3 nucleotides: TGCAGCGTTGAGCCGCTAGCGGCCTACGAGCAGTACTTC. Translated: CSVEPLAAYEQYF.

V and J are TRBV5-1 and TRBJ2-1; 8 positions agree with TRBD1. CDR3 size: 16 residues. Germline-derived CDR1 and CDR2 are SGHRS and YFSETQ. V gave up 0 bases and J gave up 2 bases; unmatched junction bases: 4. The CDR3 nucleotides are TGCGCCAGCAGCTTGGGACAGGGGTTCGCCTACAATGAGCAGTTCTTC. Its protein is CASSLGQGFAYNEQFF.

This clonotype is a singleton in its sample. The gene calls are TRBV7-2 and TRBJ2-1; 8 positions agree with TRBD2. The J segment lost 2 bases and the V segment lost 0 bases, leaving 9 bases of the junction unmatched. The CDR3 runs 18 residues. Per germline, CDR1 SGHTA and CDR2 FQGNSA. The CDR3 nucleotides read TGTGCCAGCAGCTTAGCCATGAAAAATAGCGGGGCCTACAATGAGCAGTTCTTC. Amino acid sequence: CASSLAMKNSGAYNEQFF.

The chain uses TRBV24-1 and TRBJ1-5, with TRBD1 matching 10 bases. Germline V CDR1 and CDR2: KGHDR, SFDVKD. Trimming at V came to 3 bases and at J to 2 bases, leaving 3 bases not matched to a gene. This CDR3 has 16 residues. CDR3 DNA sequence: TGTGCCACCAGTGATCGGACAGGGGGAGGCAATCAGCCCCAGCATTTT. Amino acids: CATSDRTGGGNQPQHF.

This sequence joins TRBV4-3 and TRBJ2-5, with TRBD2 as a possible D gene (5 bases). The CDR3 extends over 14 amino acids. Trimming took 1 base from V and 0 from J, leaving 6 bases between them. Per the germline V gene, CDR1 is LGHNA and CDR2 is YSLEER. As DNA, the CDR3 is TGCGCCAGCAGCCAAGCCGGGAACCAAGAGACCCAGTACTTC. Translating it yields CASSQAGNQETQYF.

The genes are TRBV19 and TRBJ2-1; 8 bases match TRBD2. The junction had 8 bases not matched to a gene; V was cut back by 6 bases and J by 4 bases. The germline CDR1 and CDR2 sequences are LNHDA and SQIVND (reference sequence). This CDR3 region has 15 residues. The chain's CDR3 is CASRGAGEFYNEQFF. As DNA, the CDR3 is TGTGCCAGTAGGGGAGCGGGGGAGTTTTACAATGAGCAGTTCTTC.

This rearrangement joins TRBV27 to TRBJ2-3; D possibly matches TRBD1 or TRBD2 (5 bases each). The V end lost 1 base, the J end lost 2 bases, and 19 bases lay between the germline ends. The CDR3 loop spans 18 amino acids. Germline values: CDR1 MNHEY, CDR2 SMNVEV (reference sequence). In nucleotides, the CDR3 is TGTGCCAGCAGTTTATTTCCATTTCGACGGGACCACACAGATACGCAGTATTTT. It yields the protein CASSLFPFRRDHTDTQYF.

The rearrangement links TRBV12-3 or TRBV12-4 to TRBJ2-7; 8 nucleotides agree with TRBD1. The V segment lost 1 base and the J segment 0 bases; nucleotides outside the gene matches: 20. There are 21 residues in the CDR3. The CDR3 spells CASSLGHPRQGTGRNSYEQYF. CDR3 in DNA: TGTGCCAGCAGTTTAGGACACCCTAGACAGGGGACAGGCCGTAACTCCTACGAGCAGTACTTC.

This chain connects TRBV4-1 to TRBJ2-2; perhaps TRBD1 as D (6 bases). Trimming removed 1 base at V and 1 base at J, with 10 bases between. CDR3 length: 16 amino acids. Germline values: CDR1 MGHRA, CDR2 YSYEKL. The CDR3: CASSQVRGMNTGELFF. CDR3 nucleotides: TGCGCCAGCAGCCAAGTTAGGGGGATGAACACCGGGGAGCTGTTTTTT.

CDR3 sequence reads: CASSPDLFANTGELFF. The CDR3 DNA is TGTGCCAGCAGTCCCGACCTGTTCGCGAACACCGGGGAGCTGTTTTTT. V and J are TRBV7-9 and TRBJ2-2, with D hard to call. V dropped 6 bases and J dropped 0 bases, with 14 bases sitting between them. The CDR3 spans 16 residues. CDR1 and CDR2 (germline): SEHNR, FQNEAQ (reference sequence).

The chain carries TRBV5-6 and TRBJ2-5; D may correspond to TRBD1 or TRBD2 (6 bases each). The germline CDR1 and CDR2 sequences are SGHDT and YYEEEE. V was cut by 1 base and J by 2 bases, with 15 bases left in between. CDR3 length: 16 amino acids. This CDR3 is CASSLSGASLQETQYF. The CDR3 coding sequence is TGTGCCAGCAGCTTGTCGGGGGCCAGCTTACAAGAGACCCAGTACTTC. The complete variable domain, with remaining parts taken from reference TRBV5-6 and TRBJ2-5, reads DAGVTQSPTHLIKTRGQQVTLRCSPKSGHDTVSWYQQALGQGPQFIFQYYEEEERQRGNFPDRFSGHQFPNYSSELNVNALLLGDSALYLCASSLSGASLQETQYFGPGTRLLVL.

The V gene is TRBV4-2, the J gene TRBJ1-5; D is unresolved. Germline V CDR1 and CDR2: LGHNA, YNFKEQ. V lost 0 bases, J lost 4 bases, and 10 bases lay in between. This CDR3 contains 15 residues. The CDR3 here is CASSQEPESNQPQHF. The CDR3 DNA reads TGTGCCAGCAGCCAAGAACCAGAATCTAATCAGCCCCAGCATTTT.

The V call is TRBV12-3 or TRBV12-4, the J call TRBJ2-7; TRBD1 matches 7 bases. The CDR3 loop spans 14 amino acids. The V and J ends lost 6 bases and 3 bases, in that order; junction bases with no gene match: 8. The CDR3 DNA reads as TGTGCCAGCAGCGTAGGGACAGCCGTCTACGAGCAGTACTTC. This gives the protein CASSVGTAVYEQYF.